The 21 T cell receptor beta chains below all came from one sample that was sequenced in a study of a mutant IDH1 vaccine in newly diagnosed glioma. Their antigen targets remain unknown. This sample's time point: week 47, end of study. A 20-mer mutant IDH1 peptide at 300 ug was injected subcutaneously with topical imiquimod. Produced via immunoSEQ multiplex PCR; TCRdb's table is partial and in-frame only. The sample lists approximately 50,000 clones, around three quarters occurring once. The specimen was PBMCs, collected from a glioma patient whose treatment included an IDH1 peptide vaccine. Receptor source: a woman aged 40 to 55 with glioma. Some clones in this sample may be carry-over from other donors' samples.

This rearrangement joins TRBV6-5 to TRBJ1-2; no definite D call. The V gene's germline CDR1 is MNHEY and CDR2 SVGAGI. The germline V and J ends were trimmed by 3 bases and 4 bases, with 15 bases remaining between them. The CDR3 has 15 amino acids. CDR3 in amino acids: CASSYSWASPYGYTF. CDR3 DNA sequence: TGTGCCAGCAGTTATTCGTGGGCTTCCCCCTATGGCTACACCTTC.

The chain is built from TRBV5-6 and TRBJ2-1, with 8 bases matching TRBD2. The CDR3 is made up of 15 amino acids. V was clipped by 0 bases and J by 10 bases; unmatched bases: 9. Germline CDR1 and CDR2: SGHDT and YYEEEE. CDR3 residues: CASSLDPGGTKEQFF. In DNA form, the CDR3 reads TGTGCCAGCAGCTTGGACCCGGGGGGGACCAAGGAGCAGTTCTTC.

The chain couples TRBV30 to TRBJ1-5, with unresolved D. Trimming left V 0 bases short and J 4 bases short, with 13 bases between. CDR3 length: 15 residues. The germline CDR1 and CDR2 sequences are GTSNPN and SVGIG (reference sequence). CDR3 amino acids: CAWSVPGSKNQPQHF. In nucleotides, the CDR3 is TGTGCCTGGAGTGTACCGGGGTCTAAGAATCAGCCCCAGCATTTT.

Only one count was recorded for this clone. The rearrangement uses TRBV29-1 and TRBJ2-7; D gene ambiguous. V was pared by 4 bases and J by 4 bases, with 11 bases between. Germline CDR1 is SQVTM and CDR2 is ANQGSEA. The length of the CDR3 is 12 residues. The DNA for the CDR3 is TGCAGCGTTGTGTCTCTTACTTACGAGCAGTACTTC. Translating gives CSVVSLTYEQYF.

The chain links TRBV6-5 to TRBJ2-3; D not resolved. There are 14 residues in the CDR3. V lost 7 bases and J 1 base, leaving 12 bases between the germline ends. Germline lookup yields CDR1 MNHEY and CDR2 SVGAGI. CDR3 region: CASTLRLGTDTQYF. Here the CDR3 DNA reads TGTGCCAGCACCCTGAGGTTAGGCACAGATACGCAGTATTTT.

Regarding this clone: One end of the junction does not line up with germline, which may come from a read error. The chain joins TRBV6-6 to TRBJ2-7, with D maybe TRBD2 (6 bases). Germline V CDR1 and CDR2: MNHNY, SVGAGI (reference sequence). This CDR3 region has 16 residues. CDR3: CASSYPPGTPSNEQYF. The CDR3 DNA is TGTGCCAGCAGTTACCCTCCCGGGACTCCCTCCAACGAGCAGTACTTC.

The chain is built from TRBV2 and TRBJ1-5; D gene uncertain. Per the germline V gene, CDR1 is SNHLY and CDR2 is FYNNEI. V dropped 7 bases and J dropped 0 bases, with 13 bases sitting between them. The CDR3 extends over 15 amino acids. In DNA form, the CDR3 reads TGTGCCAGCATAGACGGAGGACTTAGCAATCAGCCCCAGCATTTT. This gives the protein CASIDGGLSNQPQHF.

The V call is TRBV6-1, the J call TRBJ1-4; 9 bases agree with TRBD1. In germline, CDR1 is MNHNS, CDR2 SASEGT. The CDR3 sequence is 13 residues long. V shed 5 bases and J 8 bases; nucleotides not matched to a gene: 3. This chain's CDR3 is CASSRQGGEKLFF. The CDR3 coding sequence is TGTGCCAGCAGTCGACAGGGGGGGGAAAAACTGTTTTTT.

The chain couples TRBV9 to TRBJ2-3; 7 positions match TRBD2. CDR1 is SGDLS and CDR2 is YYNGEE in the germline V gene. V trimming: 4 bases; J trimming: 4 bases; junction bases outside the gene matches: 9. The CDR3 runs to 15 residues. CDR3 in DNA: TGTGCCAGCAGCAAAAGACTAGCTTTGCCAGATACGCAGTATTTT. Translated, it gives CASSKRLALPDTQYF.

V and J are TRBV29-1 and TRBJ1-5, with D unresolved. With 4 bases removed from V and 1 base from J, the gap between germline ends came to 8 bases. The germline V gene has CDR1 SQVTM and CDR2 ANQGSEA. This CDR3 has 13 residues. The CDR3 loop is CSVGRESNQPQHF. The CDR3 nucleotides are TGCAGCGTTGGTCGGGAAAGCAATCAGCCCCAGCATTTT.

This clone turned up a few times. The V and J genes are TRBV2 and TRBJ1-1; D unclear. Trimming removed 8 bases from V and 6 bases from J, with 10 bases in between. Germline V lookup: CDR1 SNHLY, CDR2 FYNNEI. The CDR3 contains 11 residues. The CDR3 DNA reads TGTGCCAGCCGAGACTGGGCTGAAGCTTTCTTT. Translating it yields CASRDWAEAFF. Based on the CDR3 plus reference TRBV2 and TRBJ1-1, the full variable domain is EPEVTQTPSHQVTQMGQEVILRCVPISNHLYFYWYRQILGQKVEFLVSFYNNEISEKSEIFDDQFSVERPDGSNFTLKIRSTKLEDSAMYFCASRDWAEAFFGQGTRLTVV.

This clone occurred once. This chain uses TRBV6-1 with TRBJ2-3; D may correspond to TRBD1 or TRBD2 (6 bases each). CDR1 is MNHNS, CDR2 SASEGT, per germline. The CDR3 is made up of 15 amino acids. Trimming stripped 5 bases from V and 6 bases from J, with 18 bases between. This chain's CDR3 is CASSPRMGGPDTQYF. DNA for the CDR3: TGTGCCAGCAGTCCCCGTATGGGGGGCCCGGATACGCAGTATTTT.

The rearrangement uses TRBV10-3 and TRBJ2-2; 13 bases are a match to TRBD2. The V and J ends lost 3 bases and 2 bases, in that order; junction bases with no gene match: 3. CDR3 length equals 17 residues. The germline gives CDR1 ENHRY, CDR2 SYGVKD. The CDR3 nucleotides read TGTGCCATCAGTGATCCGGGACTAGCGGGAAACACCGGGGAGCTGTTTTTT. Protein product: CAISDPGLAGNTGELFF.

This rearrangement joins TRBV1 to TRBJ1-4; no check of the table's D call, TRBD1, against the DNA was made. TRBV1 is a documented pseudogene. The CDR3 extends over 14 amino acids. The CDR3: CTSSQAQGFEKLFF. Here the CDR3 DNA reads TGCACCAGCAGCCAAGCACAGGGATTCGAAAAACTGTTTTTT.

This chain connects TRBV19 to TRBJ2-7, with 7 bases that match TRBD1. After removal of 4 bases from V and 0 bases from J, the junction contained 6 bases not matched to a gene. CDR1 is LNHDA, CDR2 SQIVND, per germline (reference sequence). This CDR3 spans 15 amino acids. CDR3: CASSTTGFPSYEQYF. The CDR3 bases are TGTGCCAGTAGTACGACAGGGTTCCCCTCCTACGAGCAGTACTTC.

V usage is TRBV6-5 and J usage is TRBJ2-7; no firm D call. The CDR3 runs 15 residues. CDR1 and CDR2 from the germline V gene are MNHEY and SVGAGI. V lost 4 bases, J lost 3 bases, and 16 bases lay in between. CDR3 loop: CASSSRPEFDYEQYF. The CDR3 coding sequence is TGTGCCAGCAGTTCCAGACCCGAATTCGACTACGAGCAGTACTTC.

Turning to this clone: Sequence at one end of the junction differs from germline and may be a read error. The chain joins TRBV7-2 to TRBJ2-5; no clear D. From germline, CDR1 is SGHTA and CDR2 FQGNSA. There are 15 residues in the CDR3. DNA of the CDR3: TGTGCCAGCCGCTTAGTGGCAGGCCTACAAGAGACCCAGTACTTC. This encodes CASRLVAGLQETQYF.

CDR3 protein: CASSEGMGSPLHF. The DNA for the CDR3 is TGCGCCAGCAGTGAAGGGATGGGTTCACCCCTCCACTTT. The chain joins TRBV10-2 to TRBJ1-6; D uncertain. V was shortened by 3 bases and J by 9 bases, with 9 bases between the two germline ends. This CDR3 is built from 13 residues. Per germline, CDR1 WSHSY and CDR2 SAAADI.

J is TRBJ2-2 and V is TRBV2; TRBD2 matches 11 bases. Germline V gives CDR1 SNHLY, CDR2 FYNNEI. Trimming cost V 2 bases and J 5 bases; bases outside gene matches: 10. The CDR3 spans 18 residues. The chain's CDR3 is CASSELAGGKLKTGELFF. The DNA of the CDR3 is TGTGCCAGCAGTGAACTAGCGGGGGGTAAATTGAAGACCGGGGAGCTGTTTTTT.

The V and J genes are TRBV18 and TRBJ2-5; 11 bases agree with TRBD1. CDR1 and CDR2 from the germline V gene are KGHSH and LQKENI. Trimming at V came to 6 bases and at J to 7 bases, leaving 13 bases not matched to a gene. The CDR3 sequence is 16 residues long. CDR3 sequence: CASSSGGQGAVGTQYF. CDR3 nucleotide sequence: TGTGCCAGCTCTTCTGGAGGACAGGGGGCTGTTGGGACCCAGTACTTC.

This clone was observed a few times. V gene TRBV10-3 combines with J gene TRBJ2-2; D uncertain. Germline CDR1 ENHRY, CDR2 SYGVKD. V was shortened by 3 bases and J by 1 base, with 6 bases between the two germline ends. The CDR3 consists of 14 residues. CDR3 in amino acids: CAISEIQNTGELFF. The CDR3 DNA reads TGTGCCATCAGTGAAATACAGAACACCGGGGAGCTGTTTTTT.